This T cell receptor beta chain was captured by sequencing in a study of shared clonotypes between healthy human individuals. General study points: Estimated clonotype richness was generally higher in naive than memory subsets.

This CDR3 comprises 15 residues. The germline V gene has CDR1 SGHVS and CDR2 FNYEAQ. V gave up 1 base and J gave up 4 bases, with 11 bases separating them. On this clone: Its antigen is unknown.

At a deep level, the assay was run. It was across several immunoSEQ plates that each subset's genomic DNA was evenly split. The sorted-subset replicate PCRs were given about 210 ng DNA, which is 25,000 to 35,000 T cell genomes. Produced via immunoSEQ multiplex PCR; TCRdb's table is partial and in-frame only. The data show hundreds of thousands of clones, almost 95% seen once. Positively selected for CCR7, the CD45RO-negative cells used as naive CD8 cells excluded terminally differentiated effector memory CD45RA+ cells. The sample consisted of naive CD8+ T cells sorted from blood. The rearrangement joins TRBV7-6 to TRBJ2-1, with D unresolved. The TCR was taken from a man aged 30 to 45 in good health. DNA for the CDR3: TGTGCCAGCAGCTTAGGCGGAGTTGGTTACAATGAGCAGTTCTTC. Its protein is CASSLGGVGYNEQFF. The full variable domain, rest sourced from reference TRBV7-6 and TRBJ2-1, is GAGVSQSPRYKVTKRGQDVALRCDPISGHVSLYWYRQALGQGPEFLTYFNYEAQQDKSGLPNDRFSAERPEGSISTLTIQRTEQRDSAMYRCASSLGGVGYNEQFFGPGTRLTVL.